This TCR beta chain was recovered during a study of early T cells in non-severe SARS-CoV-2 infection. TCRdb itself ran the 5' RACE reads through MiXCR, one entry per CDR3 protein. The repertoire consists of 25,000 to 35,000 distinct CDR3 sequences, with approximately 4.4% occurring once and the leading ten covering 7% to 9%. This clonotype was counted many times. Germline CDR1 SGHTA, CDR2 FQGNSA. This CDR3 has 14 residues. V dropped 5 bases and J dropped 4 bases, with 14 bases sitting between them. Sequenced material: whole blood. The TCR comes from an adult who was a healthcare worker with PCR-confirmed SARS-CoV-2 infection or an uninfected control (not recorded which). This chain joins TRBV7-2 and TRBJ1-1; possible D gene TRBD1, 5 bases. DNA for the CDR3: TGTGCCAGCAGCCGCAGGGTATCGGGCACTGAAGCTTTCTTT. Its protein is CASSRRVSGTEAFF.